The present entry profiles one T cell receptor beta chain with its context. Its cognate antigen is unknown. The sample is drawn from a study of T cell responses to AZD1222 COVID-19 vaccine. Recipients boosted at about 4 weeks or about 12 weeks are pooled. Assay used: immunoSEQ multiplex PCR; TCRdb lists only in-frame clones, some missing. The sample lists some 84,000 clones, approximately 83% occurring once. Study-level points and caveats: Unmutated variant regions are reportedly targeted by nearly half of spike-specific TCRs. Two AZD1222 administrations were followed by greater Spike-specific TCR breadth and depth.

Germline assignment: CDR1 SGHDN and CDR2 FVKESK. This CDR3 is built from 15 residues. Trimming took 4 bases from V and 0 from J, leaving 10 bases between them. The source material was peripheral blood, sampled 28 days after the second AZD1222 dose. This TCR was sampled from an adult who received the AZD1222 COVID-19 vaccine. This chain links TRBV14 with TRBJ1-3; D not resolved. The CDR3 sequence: CASSRTNSSGNTIYF. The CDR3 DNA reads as TGTGCCAGCAGCCGTACAAACAGCTCTGGAAACACCATATATTTT. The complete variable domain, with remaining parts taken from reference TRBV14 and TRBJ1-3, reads EAGVTQFPSHSVIEKGQTVTLRCDPISGHDNLYWYRRVMGKEIKFLLHFVKESKQDESGMPNNRFLAERTGGTYSTLKVQPAELEDSGVYFCASSRTNSSGNTIYFGEGSWLTVV.